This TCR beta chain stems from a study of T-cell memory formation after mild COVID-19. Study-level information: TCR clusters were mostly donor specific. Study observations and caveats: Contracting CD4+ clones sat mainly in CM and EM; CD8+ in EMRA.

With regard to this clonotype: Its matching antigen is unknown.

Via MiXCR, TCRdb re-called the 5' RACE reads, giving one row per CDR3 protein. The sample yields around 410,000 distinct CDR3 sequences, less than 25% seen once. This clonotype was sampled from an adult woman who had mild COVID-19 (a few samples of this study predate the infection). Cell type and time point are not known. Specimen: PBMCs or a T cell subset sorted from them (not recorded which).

The CDR3 loop reads CASSSTDTGTSVADTQYF. Written as DNA, the CDR3 is TGTGCCAGCAGTTCCACAGACACCGGGACTAGCGTTGCAGATACGCAGTATTTT. The V call is TRBV27, the J call TRBJ2-3, with 10 bases identical to TRBD2. V dropped 4 bases and J dropped 4; count of bases not matched to a gene: 14. The CDR3 is made up of 18 amino acids. The germline gives CDR1 MNHEY, CDR2 SMNVEV (reference sequence).